This TCR beta chain was obtained from a study of blood T cell repertoires in COVID-19. Study in general: Specimens from acute and convalescent COVID-19 originated in the United States, Italy and Spain. The cDNA or gDNA used as material had been derived from T cells, B-cell-depleted T cells, or PBMCs.

The study assigned cohorts using participant-reported clinical history. The V end was cut by 1 base, the J end by 5 bases, with 6 bases between. The CDR3 contains 13 residues. Looked up from germline, CDR1 is LNHDA and CDR2 is SQIVND (reference sequence). Profiling relied on immunoSEQ multiplex PCR, and the TCRdb table lists in-frame clones only, not all of them. The sample has about 240,000 clones, roughly 87% seen once. The sample consisted of PBMCs or T cells enriched from blood (not recorded which). This TCR was recovered from a woman in her twenties or thirties with acute COVID-19. V usage is TRBV19 and J usage is TRBJ2-1; no clear D gene. CDR3 residues: CASSIGTNNEQFF. CDR3 DNA: TGTGCCAGTAGTATAGGTACAAACAATGAGCAGTTCTTC.